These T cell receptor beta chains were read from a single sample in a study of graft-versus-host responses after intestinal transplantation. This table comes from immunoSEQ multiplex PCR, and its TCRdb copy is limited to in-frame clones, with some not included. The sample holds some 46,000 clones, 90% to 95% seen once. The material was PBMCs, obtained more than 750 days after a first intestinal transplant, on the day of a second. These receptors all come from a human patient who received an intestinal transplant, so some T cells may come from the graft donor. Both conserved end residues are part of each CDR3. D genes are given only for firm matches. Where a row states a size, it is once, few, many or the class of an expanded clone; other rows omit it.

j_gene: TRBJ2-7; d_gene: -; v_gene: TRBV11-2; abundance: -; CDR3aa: CASSLGKLYEQYF; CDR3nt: TGTGCCAGCAGCTTGGGGAAACTATACGAGCAGTACTTC
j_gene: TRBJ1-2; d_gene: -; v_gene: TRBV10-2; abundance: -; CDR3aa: CASSDRARGYGDTF; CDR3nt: TGCGCCAGCAGTGACAGGGCCCGTGGATATGGGGACACCTTC
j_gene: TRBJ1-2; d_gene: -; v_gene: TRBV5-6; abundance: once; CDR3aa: CASSPQGYGYTF; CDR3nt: TGTGCCAGCAGCCCTCAGGGTTACGGCTACACCTTC
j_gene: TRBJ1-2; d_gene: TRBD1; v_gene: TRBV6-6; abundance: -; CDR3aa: CASYPGGHGYTF; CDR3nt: TGTGCCAGCTATCCAGGGGGACATGGCTACACCTTC
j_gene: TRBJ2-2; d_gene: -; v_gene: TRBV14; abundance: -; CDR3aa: CASSQFRDSGTGELFF; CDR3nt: TGTGCCAGCAGCCAATTCCGGGATTCAGGCACCGGGGAGCTGTTTTTT
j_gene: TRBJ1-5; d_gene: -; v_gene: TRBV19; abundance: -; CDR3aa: CASSNERNQPQHF; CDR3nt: TGTGCCAGTAGTAACGAACGCAATCAGCCCCAGCATTTT
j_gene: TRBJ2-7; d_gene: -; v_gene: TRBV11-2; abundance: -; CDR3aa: CASSLRDNSYEQYF; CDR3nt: TGTGCCAGCAGCTTGAGGGACAACTCCTACGAGCAGTACTTC
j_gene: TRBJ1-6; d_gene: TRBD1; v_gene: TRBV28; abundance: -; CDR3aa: CASSRDRESSPLHF; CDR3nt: TGTGCCAGCAGTCGGGACAGGGAAAGTTCACCCCTCCACTTT
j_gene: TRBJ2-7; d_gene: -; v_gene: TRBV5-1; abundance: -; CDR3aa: CASSAALDGEFYEQYF; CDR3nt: TGCGCCAGCAGCGCCGCCCTAGATGGGGAGTTCTACGAGCAGTACTTC
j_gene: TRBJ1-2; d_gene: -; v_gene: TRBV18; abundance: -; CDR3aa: CASSPRGDYGYTF; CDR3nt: TGTGCCAGCTCACCACGTGGTGACTATGGCTACACCTTC
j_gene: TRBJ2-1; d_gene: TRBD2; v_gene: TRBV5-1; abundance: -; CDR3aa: CASSYSGREYNEQFF; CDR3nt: TGCGCCAGCAGCTATAGCGGGAGAGAGTACAATGAGCAGTTCTTC
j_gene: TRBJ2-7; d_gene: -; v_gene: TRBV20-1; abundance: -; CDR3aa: CSARGAYEQYF; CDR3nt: TGCAGTGCTAGGGGCGCCTACGAGCAGTACTTC
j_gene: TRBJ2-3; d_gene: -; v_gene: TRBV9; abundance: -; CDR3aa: CASSAEDSPSDTQYF; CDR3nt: TGTGCCAGCAGCGCCGAGGACAGCCCATCAGATACGCAGTATTTT
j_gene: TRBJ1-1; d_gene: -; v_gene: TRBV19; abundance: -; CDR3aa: CASKPTGGGTEAFF; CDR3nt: TGTGCCAGTAAACCGACAGGCGGGGGCACTGAAGCTTTCTTT
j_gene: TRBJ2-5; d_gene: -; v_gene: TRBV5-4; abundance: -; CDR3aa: CASSGTGPGETQYF; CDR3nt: TGTGCCAGCAGCGGGACGGGGCCGGGGGAGACCCAGTACTTC
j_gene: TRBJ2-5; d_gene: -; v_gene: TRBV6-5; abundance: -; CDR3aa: CASSYTGETQYF; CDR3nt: TGTGCCAGCAGCTACACCGGGGAGACCCAGTACTTC
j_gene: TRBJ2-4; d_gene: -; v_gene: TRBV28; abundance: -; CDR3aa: CASSLGGVPFKDIQYF; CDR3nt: TGTGCCAGCAGTTTGGGGGGCGTTCCCTTTAAAGACATTCAGTACTTC
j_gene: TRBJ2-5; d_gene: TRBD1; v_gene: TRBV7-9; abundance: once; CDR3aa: CASSPGQGALKTQYF; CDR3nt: TGTGCCAGCAGCCCTGGACAGGGGGCCTTAAAGACCCAGTACTTC
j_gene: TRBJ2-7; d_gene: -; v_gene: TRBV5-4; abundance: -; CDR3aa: CASSSPGTLYEQYF; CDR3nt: TGTGCCAGCAGCTCACCCGGGACGTTATACGAGCAGTACTTC
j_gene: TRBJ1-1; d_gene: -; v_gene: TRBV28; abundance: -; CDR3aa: CASSYTANTEAFF; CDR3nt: TGTGCCAGCAGCTATACAGCGAACACTGAAGCTTTCTTT
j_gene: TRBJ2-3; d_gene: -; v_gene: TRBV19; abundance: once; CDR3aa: CASSIAPDTQYF; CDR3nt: TGTGCCAGTAGTATAGCGCCAGATACGCAGTATTTT
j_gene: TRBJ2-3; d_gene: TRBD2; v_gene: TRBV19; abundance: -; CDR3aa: CASRTGLADSTDTQYF; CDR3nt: TGCGCCAGTCGGACCGGACTAGCGGATAGCACAGATACGCAGTATTTT
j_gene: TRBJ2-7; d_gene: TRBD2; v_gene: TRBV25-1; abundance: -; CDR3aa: CASSEGGGVSYEQYF; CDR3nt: TGTGCCAGCAGTGAAGGGGGAGGGGTCTCCTACGAGCAGTACTTC
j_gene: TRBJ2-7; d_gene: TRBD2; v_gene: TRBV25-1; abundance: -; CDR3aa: CASSAKWTRGTAREQYF; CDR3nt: TGTGCCAGCAGTGCGAAATGGACTAGAGGTACGGCTCGGGAGCAGTACTTC
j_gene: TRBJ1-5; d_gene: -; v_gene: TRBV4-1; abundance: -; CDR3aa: CASSQGGLINQPQHF; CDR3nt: TGCGCCAGCAGCCAAGGGGGGTTAATTAATCAGCCCCAGCATTTT
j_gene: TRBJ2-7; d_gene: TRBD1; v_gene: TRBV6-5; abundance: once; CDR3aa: CASSRTGKRSYEQYF; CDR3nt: TGTGCCAGCAGCCGGACAGGGAAACGCTCCTACGAGCAGTACTTC
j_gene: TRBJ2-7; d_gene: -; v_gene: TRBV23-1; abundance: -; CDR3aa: CASSQSEGLSYEQYF; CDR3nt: TGCGCCAGCAGTCAATCAGAAGGACTCTCCTACGAGCAGTACTTC
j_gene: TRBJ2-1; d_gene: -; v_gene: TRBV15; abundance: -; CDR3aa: CATSSVLVRTNEQFF; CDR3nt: TGTGCCACCAGCAGCGTACTAGTCCGAACCAATGAGCAGTTCTTC
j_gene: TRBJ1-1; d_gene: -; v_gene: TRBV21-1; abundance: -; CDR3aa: CASSKDRWGDTNSLGAFF; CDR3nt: TGTGCCAGCAGCAAAGATCGGTGGGGGGACACTAATTCCCTGGGAGCTTTCTTT
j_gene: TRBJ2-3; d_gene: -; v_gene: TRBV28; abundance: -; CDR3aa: CASSSEFGHRLGTDTQYF; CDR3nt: TGTGCCAGCAGTTCCGAATTTGGGCACCGCTTGGGCACAGATACGCAGTATTTT
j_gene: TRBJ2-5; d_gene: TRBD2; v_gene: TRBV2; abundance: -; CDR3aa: CASSGGLAGNSGTQYF; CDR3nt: TGTGCCAGCAGTGGGGGACTAGCGGGAAACTCGGGGACCCAGTACTTC
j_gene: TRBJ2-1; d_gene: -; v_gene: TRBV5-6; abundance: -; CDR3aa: CASSLGSSYNEQFF; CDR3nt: TGTGCCAGCAGCTTGGGTAGCTCCTACAATGAGCAGTTCTTC
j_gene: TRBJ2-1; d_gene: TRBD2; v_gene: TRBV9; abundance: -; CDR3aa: CASSVGSGGINNEQFF; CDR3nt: TGTGCCAGCAGCGTAGGGTCGGGAGGAATAAACAATGAGCAGTTCTTC
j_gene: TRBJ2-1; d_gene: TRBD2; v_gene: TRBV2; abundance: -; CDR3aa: CASGLAGGYNEQFF; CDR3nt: TGTGCCAGCGGACTAGCGGGAGGGTACAATGAGCAGTTCTTC
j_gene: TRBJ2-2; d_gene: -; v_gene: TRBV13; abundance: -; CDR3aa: CASSLTWSGELFF; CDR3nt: TGTGCCAGCAGCTTAACGTGGTCCGGGGAGCTGTTTTTT
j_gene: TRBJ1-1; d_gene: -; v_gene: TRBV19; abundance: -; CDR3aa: CASKLQGPMNTEAFF; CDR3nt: TGTGCCAGTAAATTACAGGGCCCAATGAACACTGAAGCTTTCTTT
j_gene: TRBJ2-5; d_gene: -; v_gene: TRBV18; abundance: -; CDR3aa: CASSPGIGTQYF; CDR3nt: TGTGCCAGCTCACCAGGGATCGGGACCCAGTACTTC
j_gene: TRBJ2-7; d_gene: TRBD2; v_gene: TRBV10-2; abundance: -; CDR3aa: CASSEGRGLAGEQYF; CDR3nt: TGCGCCAGCAGTGAGGGGAGGGGACTAGCGGGAGAGCAGTACTTC
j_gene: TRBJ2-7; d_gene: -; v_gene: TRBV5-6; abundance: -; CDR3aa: CASSWGTDTFYEQYF; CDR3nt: TGTGCCAGCAGCTGGGGAACGGACACCTTCTACGAGCAGTACTTC
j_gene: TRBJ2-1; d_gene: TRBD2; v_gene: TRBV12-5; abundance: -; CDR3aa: CASGVRPGLAGGPLLVYNEQFF; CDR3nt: TGTGCTAGTGGTGTAAGACCCGGACTAGCGGGAGGGCCACTACTAGTGTACAATGAGCAGTTCTTC
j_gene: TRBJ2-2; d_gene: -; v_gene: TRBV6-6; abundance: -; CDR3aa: CASSPLRELFF; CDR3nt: TGTGCCAGCAGCCCATTGAGGGAGCTGTTTTTT
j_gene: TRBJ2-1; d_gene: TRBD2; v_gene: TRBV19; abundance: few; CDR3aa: CASSLRGGVYNEQFF; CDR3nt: TGTGCCAGTAGTCTAAGGGGAGGGGTCTACAATGAGCAGTTCTTC
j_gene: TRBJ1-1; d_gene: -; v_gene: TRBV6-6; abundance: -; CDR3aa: CASSFDTSFLRGF; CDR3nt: TGTGCCAGCAGTTTCGACACCAGTTTCCTACGTGGTTTT
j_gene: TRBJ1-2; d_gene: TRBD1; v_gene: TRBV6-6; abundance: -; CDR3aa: CASSLQGGYTF; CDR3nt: TGTGCCAGCAGTCTACAGGGGGGCTACACCTTC
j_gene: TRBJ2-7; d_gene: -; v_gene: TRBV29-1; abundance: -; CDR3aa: CSVEIRAGRLSSYEQYF; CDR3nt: TGCAGCGTTGAGATTCGGGCAGGGCGGTTGAGCTCCTACGAGCAGTACTTC